One and the same sample provided the 6 T cell receptor beta chains below, sequenced in a study of blood T cell repertoires in COVID-19. Only in-frame clones appear in the TCRdb table, and some are missing; sequencing was by immunoSEQ multiplex PCR. This repertoire shows around 180,000 clones, 82% found once; its top ten account for over 9.5%. What was sequenced was peripheral blood. These receptor sequences come from a woman of 80 years or more with active or convalescent COVID-19.

This chain links TRBV12-3 or TRBV12-4 with TRBJ2-3, with unresolved D. Between the trimmed V and J ends, which lost 5 bases and 5 bases, there was a span of 5 bases. The CDR3 is made up of 11 amino acids. Here the CDR3 DNA reads TGTGCCAGCAGTCCACAAGATACGCAGTATTTT. The encoded protein is CASSPQDTQYF.

The chain employs TRBV19 and TRBJ1-1, with 8 bases that match TRBD1. CDR1 and CDR2 from the germline V gene are LNHDA and SQIVND (reference sequence). V was pared by 11 bases and J by 11 bases, with 13 bases of the junction left unmatched. This CDR3 is built from 12 residues. The CDR3 bases are TGTGCCGCCGACGGGGGGACAGGTAAGGCTTTCTTT. Residues: CAADGGTGKAFF.

This clone was seen just once. The chain couples TRBV6-1 to TRBJ1-2, with D uncertain. The CDR3 sequence is 15 residues long. Deletions cut 3 bases from V and 8 bases from J, with 19 bases between. CDR1 and CDR2 from the germline V gene are MNHNS and SASEGT. In nucleotides, the CDR3 is TGTGCCAGCAGTGAGTCGGTCGGCATTTGGGCCGGCTACACCTTC. This translates into CASSESVGIWAGYTF.

This chain uses TRBV30 with TRBJ2-7, with 7 nucleotides matching TRBD2. The CDR3 totals 14 residues. Germline V gene lookup returns CDR1 GTSNPN and CDR2 SVGIG (reference sequence). The V gene end was trimmed by 1 base and the J gene end by 2 bases; junction bases not matched to a gene: 5. As DNA, the CDR3 is TGTGCCTGGAGTGATCCCGGGGGGACCTACGAGCAGTACTTC. It specifies CAWSDPGGTYEQYF.

This clone came up a few times. V is TRBV27 and J is TRBJ2-7; possible D gene TRBD1, 6 bases. The CDR3 runs 11 residues. CDR1 and CDR2 from the germline V gene are MNHEY and SMNVEV (reference sequence). V was trimmed by 6 bases and J by 4 bases, leaving 7 bases between them. The chain's CDR3 is CASRTGYEQYF. In nucleotides, the CDR3 is TGTGCCAGCAGAACAGGGTACGAGCAGTACTTC.

The chain has TRBV5-4 and TRBJ2-1; TRBD2 matches at 7 bases. Trimming at V came to 0 bases and at J to 7 bases, leaving 4 bases not matched to a gene. CDR3 length: 14 amino acids. The V gene's germline CDR1 is SGHNT and CDR2 YYREEE (reference sequence). The CDR3 region is CASSLGGGKNEQFF. The CDR3 DNA follows: TGTGCCAGCAGCTTGGGGGGGGGTAAGAATGAGCAGTTCTTC.